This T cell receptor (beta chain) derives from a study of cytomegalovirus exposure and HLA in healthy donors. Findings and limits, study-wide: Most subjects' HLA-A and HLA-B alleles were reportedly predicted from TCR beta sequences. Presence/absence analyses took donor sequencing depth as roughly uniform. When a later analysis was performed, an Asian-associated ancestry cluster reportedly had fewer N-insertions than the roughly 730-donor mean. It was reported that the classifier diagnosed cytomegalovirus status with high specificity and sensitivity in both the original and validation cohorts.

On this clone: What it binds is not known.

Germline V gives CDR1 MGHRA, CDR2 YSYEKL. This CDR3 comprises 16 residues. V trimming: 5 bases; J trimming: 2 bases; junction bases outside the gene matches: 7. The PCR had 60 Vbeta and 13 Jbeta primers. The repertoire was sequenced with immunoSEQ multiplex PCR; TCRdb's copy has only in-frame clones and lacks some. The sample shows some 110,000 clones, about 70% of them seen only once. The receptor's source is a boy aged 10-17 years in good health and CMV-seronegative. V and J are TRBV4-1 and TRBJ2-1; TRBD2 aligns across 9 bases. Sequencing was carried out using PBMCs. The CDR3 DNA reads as TGCGCCAGCAGCTTCACCGGGACTAGCACCTACAATGAGCAGTTCTTC. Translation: CASSFTGTSTYNEQFF.